Sequencing of this T cell receptor beta chain was carried out in a study of T cells in Graves' hyperthyroidism and ophthalmopathy. Study results and caveats: Peripheral blood also featured most of the thyroid clonotypes expanded above 0.001.

Exclusion followed for patients with uncontrolled infection, other autoimmune disease, pregnancy or lactation. This clonotype was seen ten or more times. What it binds is not known. Researchers amplified the TCR beta CDR3 regions from RNA transcripts. During a first-round RT-PCR of the TCR CDR3, the HTBI primer set was used. TCRdb reprocessed the multiplex PCR reads with MiXCR, giving one entry per CDR3 protein. The sample comprises about 560,000 distinct CDR3 sequences, approximately 15% of which are singletons, and approximately 20% rests with the top ten. The receptor comes from a woman aged 18-29 years with Graves' hyperthyroidism. The sequenced sample was blood.

CDR3 DNA: TGTGCCAGCAGCTTGTGGTACGAGCAGTACTTC. Protein product: CASSLWYEQYF. This chain uses TRBV7-9 with TRBJ2-7; D unresolved. CDR1 and CDR2 from the germline V gene are SEHNR and FQNEAQ (reference sequence). The CDR3 totals 11 residues. Trimming shortened V by 3 bases and J by 4 bases, and 4 bases separated the two germline ends.